Here is one T cell receptor (beta chain) with its context. Antigen specificity is unknown. Once obtained from cultured CD4+ T cells, the DNA was sequenced using the Oncomine TCR Beta short-read assay. One entry per CDR3 protein, called by TCRdb with MiXCR from the PCR reads. The table lists about 21,000 distinct CDR3 sequences, around 46% of them singletons, with about 13% in the top ten. Time point described: late sampling 161 to 241 days after vaccination in three convalescent patients. Described treatment: approximately 10-day PBMC culture with coronavirus spike peptide pools or control peptides (ViraFEST assay). Each well held 2 million or so PBMCs in IL-2 (around 10 IU/ml) medium with approximately 9.2 ug/ml peptide pools. These data originate in a study of vaccination and CD4 T cells after COVID-19. Looking at the study overall: The study drew post-COVID samples a median around 100 days after diagnosis (range 35 to 161). The authors gave control cultures a CEFX pool, an HIV-1 Nef pool, or no peptide. Study-wide results and limits: Counts of SARS-CoV-2-reactive clonotypes had a median that went from around 21 to 38, a nonsignificant change.

Per the germline V gene, CDR1 is SGHTA and CDR2 is FQGNSA. The CDR3 spans 14 residues. Trimming shortened V by 1 base and J by 2 bases, and 9 bases separated the two germline ends. Sequencing used CD4+ T cells from blood, cultured in vitro, obtained about 7 months after SARS-CoV-2 vaccination. This chain connects TRBV7-2 to TRBJ2-7; D is perhaps TRBD1 (5 bases). This receptor was obtained from a human donor who had recovered from COVID-19. CDR3 protein: CASSLVGATYEQYF. For the CDR3, the DNA is TGTGCCAGCAGCTTAGTTGGGGCGACCTACGAGCAGTACTTC.